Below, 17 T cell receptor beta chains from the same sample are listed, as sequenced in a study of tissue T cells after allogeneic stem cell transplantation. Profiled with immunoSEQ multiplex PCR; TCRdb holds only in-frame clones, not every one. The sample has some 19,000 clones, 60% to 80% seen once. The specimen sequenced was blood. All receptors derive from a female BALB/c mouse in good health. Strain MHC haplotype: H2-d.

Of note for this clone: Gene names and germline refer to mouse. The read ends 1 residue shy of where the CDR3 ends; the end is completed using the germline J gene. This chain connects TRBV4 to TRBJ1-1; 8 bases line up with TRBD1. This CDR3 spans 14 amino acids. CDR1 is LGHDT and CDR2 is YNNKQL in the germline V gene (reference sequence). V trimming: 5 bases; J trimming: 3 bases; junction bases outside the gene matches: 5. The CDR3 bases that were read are TGTGCCAGCAGCCATCGACAGGGGTACACAGAAGTCTTC. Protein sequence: CASSHRQGYTEVF. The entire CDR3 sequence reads CASSHRQGYTEVFF.

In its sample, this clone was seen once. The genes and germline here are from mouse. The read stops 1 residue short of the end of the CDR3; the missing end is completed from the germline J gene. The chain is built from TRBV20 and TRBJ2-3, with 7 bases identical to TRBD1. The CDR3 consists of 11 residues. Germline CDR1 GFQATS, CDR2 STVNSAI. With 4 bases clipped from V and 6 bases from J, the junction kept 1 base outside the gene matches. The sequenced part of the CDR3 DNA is TGTGGTGCTAAACAGGGGGAAACGCTGTAT. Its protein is CGAKQGETLY. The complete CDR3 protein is CGAKQGETLYF.

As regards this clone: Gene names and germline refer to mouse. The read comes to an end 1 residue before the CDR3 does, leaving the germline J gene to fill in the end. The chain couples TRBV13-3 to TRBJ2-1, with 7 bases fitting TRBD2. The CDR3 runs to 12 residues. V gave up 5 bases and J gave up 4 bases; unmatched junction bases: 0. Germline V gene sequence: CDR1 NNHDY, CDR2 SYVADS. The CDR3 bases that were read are TGTGCCAGCAGACTGGGGTATGCTGAGCAGTTC. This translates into CASRLGYAEQF. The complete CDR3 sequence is CASRLGYAEQFF.

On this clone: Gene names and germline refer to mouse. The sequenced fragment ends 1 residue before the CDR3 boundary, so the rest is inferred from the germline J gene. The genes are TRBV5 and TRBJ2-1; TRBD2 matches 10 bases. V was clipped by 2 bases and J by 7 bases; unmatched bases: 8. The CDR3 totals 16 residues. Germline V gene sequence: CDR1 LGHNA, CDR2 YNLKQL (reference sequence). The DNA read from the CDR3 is TGTGCCAGCAGCCAACCGCTGGGGGGGCTGGGGGCTGAGCAGTTC. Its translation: CASSQPLGGLGAEQF. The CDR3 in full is CASSQPLGGLGAEQFF.

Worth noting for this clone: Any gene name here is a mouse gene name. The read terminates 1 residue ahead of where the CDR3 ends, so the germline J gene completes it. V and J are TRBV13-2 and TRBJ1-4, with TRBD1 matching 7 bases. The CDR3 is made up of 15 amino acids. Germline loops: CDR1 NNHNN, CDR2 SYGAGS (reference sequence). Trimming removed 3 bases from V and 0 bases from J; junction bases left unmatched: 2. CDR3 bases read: TGTGCCAGCGGTGCCGGGACAGTTTCCAACGAAAGATTATTT. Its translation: CASGAGTVSNERLF. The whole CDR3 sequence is CASGAGTVSNERLFF.

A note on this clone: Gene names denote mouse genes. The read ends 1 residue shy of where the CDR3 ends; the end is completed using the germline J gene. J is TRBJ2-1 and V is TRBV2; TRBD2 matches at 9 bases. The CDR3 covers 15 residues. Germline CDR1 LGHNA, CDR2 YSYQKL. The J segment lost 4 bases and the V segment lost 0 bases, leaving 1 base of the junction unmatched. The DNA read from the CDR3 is TGTGCCAGCAGCCAAGATGGACTGGGGTATGCTGAGCAGTTC. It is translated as CASSQDGLGYAEQF. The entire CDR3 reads CASSQDGLGYAEQFF.

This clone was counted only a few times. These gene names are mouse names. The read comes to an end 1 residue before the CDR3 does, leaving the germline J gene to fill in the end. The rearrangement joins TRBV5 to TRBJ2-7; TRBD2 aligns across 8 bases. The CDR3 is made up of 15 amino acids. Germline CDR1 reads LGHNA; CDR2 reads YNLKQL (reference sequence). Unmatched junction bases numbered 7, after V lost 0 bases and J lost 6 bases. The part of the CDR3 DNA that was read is TGTGCCAGCAGCCAAGATCCTGGGGGGTTTTTTGAACAGTAC. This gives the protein CASSQDPGGFFEQY. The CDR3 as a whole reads CASSQDPGGFFEQYF.

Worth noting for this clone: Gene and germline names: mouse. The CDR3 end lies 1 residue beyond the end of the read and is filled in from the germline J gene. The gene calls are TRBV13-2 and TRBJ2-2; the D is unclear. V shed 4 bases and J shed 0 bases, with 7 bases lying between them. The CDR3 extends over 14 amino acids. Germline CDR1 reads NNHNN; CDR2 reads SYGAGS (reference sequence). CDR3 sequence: CASGRQANTGQLYF. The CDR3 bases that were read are TGTGCCAGCGGTCGACAAGCAAACACCGGGCAGCTCTAC.

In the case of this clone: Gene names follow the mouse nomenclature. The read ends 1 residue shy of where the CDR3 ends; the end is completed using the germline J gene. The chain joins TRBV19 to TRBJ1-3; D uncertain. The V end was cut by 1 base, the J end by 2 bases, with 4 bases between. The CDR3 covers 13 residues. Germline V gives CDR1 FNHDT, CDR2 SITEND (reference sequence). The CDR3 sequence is CASSIRPGNTLYF. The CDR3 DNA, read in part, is TGTGCCAGCAGTATACGCCCTGGAAATACGCTCTAT.

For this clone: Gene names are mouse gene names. The CDR3 DNA, read in part, is TGTGCCAGCAGTGAAGGACAGGGCCACTATAATTCGCCCCTCTAC. As protein: CASSEGQGHYNSPLY. The CDR3, in full, reads CASSEGQGHYNSPLYF. The genes are TRBV13-3 and TRBJ1-6; 8 bases fit TRBD1. The missing CDR3 end, 1 residue past where the read stops, is filled in from the germline J gene. TRBJ1-6 is recorded as an ORF, its role being uncertain. Germline V lookup: CDR1 NNHDY, CDR2 SYVADS. There are 16 residues in the CDR3. Trimming took 2 bases from V and 3 from J; bases not matched to a gene: 4.

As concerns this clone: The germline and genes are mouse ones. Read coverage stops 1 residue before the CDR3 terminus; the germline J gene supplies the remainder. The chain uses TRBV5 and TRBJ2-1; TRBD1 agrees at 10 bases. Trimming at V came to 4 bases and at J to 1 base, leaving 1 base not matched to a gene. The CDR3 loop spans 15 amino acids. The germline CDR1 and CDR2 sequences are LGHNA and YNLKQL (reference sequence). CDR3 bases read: TGTGCCAGCAGCCCGGGACAGGGGAACTATGCTGAGCAGTTC. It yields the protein CASSPGQGNYAEQF. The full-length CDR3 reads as CASSPGQGNYAEQFF.

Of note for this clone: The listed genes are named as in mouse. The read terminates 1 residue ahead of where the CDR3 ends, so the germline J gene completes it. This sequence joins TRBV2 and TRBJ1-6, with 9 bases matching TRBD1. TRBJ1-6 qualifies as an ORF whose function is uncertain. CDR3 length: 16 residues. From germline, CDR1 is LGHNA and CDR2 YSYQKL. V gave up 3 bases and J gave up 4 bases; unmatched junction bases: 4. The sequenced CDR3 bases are TGTGCCAGCAGCCACACGGGACAGGGTTATAATTCGCCCCTCTAC. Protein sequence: CASSHTGQGYNSPLY. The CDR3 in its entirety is CASSHTGQGYNSPLYF.

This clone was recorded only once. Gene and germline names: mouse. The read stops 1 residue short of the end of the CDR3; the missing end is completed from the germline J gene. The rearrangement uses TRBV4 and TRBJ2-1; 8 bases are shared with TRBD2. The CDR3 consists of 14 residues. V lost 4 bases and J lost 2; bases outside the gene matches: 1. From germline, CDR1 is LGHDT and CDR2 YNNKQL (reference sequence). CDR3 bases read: TGTGCCAGCAGCTTGGGGGGGGACTATGCTGAGCAGTTC. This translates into CASSLGGDYAEQF. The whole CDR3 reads CASSLGGDYAEQFF.

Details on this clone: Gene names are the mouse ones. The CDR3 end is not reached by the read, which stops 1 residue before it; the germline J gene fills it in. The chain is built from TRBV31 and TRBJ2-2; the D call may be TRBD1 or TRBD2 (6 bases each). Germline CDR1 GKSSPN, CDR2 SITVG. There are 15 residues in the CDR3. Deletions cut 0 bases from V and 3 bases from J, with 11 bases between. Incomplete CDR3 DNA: TGTGCCTGGAGTCTTCCGGGGGCCGACACCGGGCAGCTCTAC. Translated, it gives CAWSLPGADTGQLY. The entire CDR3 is CAWSLPGADTGQLYF.

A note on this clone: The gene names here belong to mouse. The covered CDR3 bases are TGTGCCAGCAGTATTCGGGACAAAAACACCGGGCAGCTCTAC. It is translated as CASSIRDKNTGQLY. The full-length CDR3 reads as CASSIRDKNTGQLYF. This rearrangement joins TRBV19 to TRBJ2-2, with D perhaps TRBD1 (6 bases). The CDR3 end lies 1 residue beyond the end of the read and is filled in from the germline J gene. CDR1 and CDR2 from the germline V gene are FNHDT and SITEND (reference sequence). This CDR3 has 15 residues. V was shortened by 2 bases and J by 1 base, with 9 bases between the two germline ends.

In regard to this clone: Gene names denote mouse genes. The CDR3 DNA, read in part, is TGTGCCAGCAGTGTTACTGGGGGGGGCGTGTATGAACAGTAC. It specifies CASSVTGGGVYEQY. The complete CDR3 reads CASSVTGGGVYEQYF. V usage is TRBV13-1 and J usage is TRBJ2-7; 10 bases line up with TRBD2. The read stops 1 residue short of the end of the CDR3; the missing end is completed from the germline J gene. Germline V gene lookup returns CDR1 NSHNY and CDR2 SYGAGN. The CDR3 has 15 residues. V dropped 3 bases and J dropped 4; count of bases not matched to a gene: 7.

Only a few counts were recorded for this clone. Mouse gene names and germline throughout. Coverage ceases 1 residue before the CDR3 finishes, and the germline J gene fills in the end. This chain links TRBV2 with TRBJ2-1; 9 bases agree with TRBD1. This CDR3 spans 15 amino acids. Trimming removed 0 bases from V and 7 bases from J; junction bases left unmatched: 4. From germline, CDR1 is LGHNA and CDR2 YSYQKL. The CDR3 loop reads CASSQEGGTGAEQFF. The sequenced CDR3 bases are TGTGCCAGCAGCCAAGAAGGCGGGACAGGGGCTGAGCAGTTC.